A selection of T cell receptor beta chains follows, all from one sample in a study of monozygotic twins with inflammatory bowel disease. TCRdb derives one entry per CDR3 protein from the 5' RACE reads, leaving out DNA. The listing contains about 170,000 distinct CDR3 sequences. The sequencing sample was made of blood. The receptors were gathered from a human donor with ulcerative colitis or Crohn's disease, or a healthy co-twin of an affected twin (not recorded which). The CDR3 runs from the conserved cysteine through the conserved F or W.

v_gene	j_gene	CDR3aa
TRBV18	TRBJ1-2	CASSPEGSYGYTF
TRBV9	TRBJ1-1	CASSQLEGNTEAFF
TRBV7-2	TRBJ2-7	CASSLRSTSGAYEQYF
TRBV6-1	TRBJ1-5	CASSRGLGNQPQHF
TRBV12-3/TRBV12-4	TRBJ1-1	CASSSRPAGMGTEAFF
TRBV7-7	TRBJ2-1	CASSPDRDNEQFF
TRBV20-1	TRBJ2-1	CSANPTSGVYNEQFF
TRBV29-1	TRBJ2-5	CSVDGSRTQETQYF
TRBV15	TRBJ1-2	CATSRGNGLQYGYTF
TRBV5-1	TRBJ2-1	CASSLVLAGELYNEQFF
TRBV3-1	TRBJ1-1	CASSPTRAGYVGTEAFF
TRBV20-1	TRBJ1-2	CSAIADRDNYGYTF
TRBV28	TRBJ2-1	CASSFLSWLAGDNEQFF
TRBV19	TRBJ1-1	CATAIGGFPPEAFF
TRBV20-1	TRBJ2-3	CSARVAGGRGTDTQYF
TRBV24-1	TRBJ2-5	CATSDWEGRETQYF
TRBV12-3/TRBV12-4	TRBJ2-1	CASTPGLDEQFF
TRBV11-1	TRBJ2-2	CASSSYRTAPGPNTGELFF